A single sample gave rise to the 4 T cell receptor beta chains below, sequenced in a study of early T cells in non-severe SARS-CoV-2 infection. Each CDR3 protein gets one entry after TCRdb re-called the 5' RACE reads with MiXCR. The data contain about 100,000 distinct CDR3 sequences, under 15% of them singletons. Sequencing used whole blood. The origin of the receptors is an adult who was a healthcare worker with PCR-confirmed SARS-CoV-2 infection or an uninfected control (not recorded which).

There are a few counts of this clonotype. The V and J genes are TRBV5-1 and TRBJ1-1; no firm D call. Trimming took 4 bases from V and 6 from J, leaving 13 bases between them. CDR1 SGHRS and CDR2 YFSETQ come from the germline V gene. The CDR3 is 13 residues long. The CDR3: CASSATAGSEAFF. The CDR3 coding sequence is TGCGCCAGCAGCGCCACAGCGGGGTCTGAAGCTTTCTTT.

This clonotype occurred a few times. The chain uses TRBV7-6 and TRBJ2-7; TRBD2 agrees at 9 bases. V gave up 0 bases and J gave up 2 bases; unmatched junction bases: 11. Germline V gives CDR1 SGHVS, CDR2 FNYEAQ. The CDR3 contains 18 residues. CDR3 sequence: CASSLAGRRGGNTYEQYF. CDR3 DNA: TGTGCCAGCAGCTTAGCTGGCCGGCGGGGGGGTAACACCTACGAGCAGTACTTC. Supplemented by reference TRBV7-6 and TRBJ2-7, the full variable domain reads GAGVSQSPRYKVTKRGQDVALRCDPISGHVSLYWYRQALGQGPEFLTYFNYEAQQDKSGLPNDRFSAERPEGSISTLTIQRTEQRDSAMYRCASSLAGRRGGNTYEQYFGPGTRLTVT.

This clonotype occurred many times. The V call is TRBV5-5, the J call TRBJ2-2; no clear D. CDR1 and CDR2 from the germline V gene are SGHKS and YYEKEE (reference sequence). Trimming cost V 3 bases and J 4 bases, with 13 bases left between them. CDR3 length: 15 amino acids. The CDR3 protein is CASSWIVGSTGELFF. The CDR3 region has the DNA TGTGCCAGCAGCTGGATCGTCGGTAGCACCGGGGAGCTGTTTTTT. The full variable domain, with the rest looked up from reference TRBV5-5 and TRBJ2-2, is DAGVTQSPTHLIKTRGQQVTLRCSPISGHKSVSWYQQVLGQGPQFIFQYYEKEERGRGNFPDRFSARQFPNYSSELNVNALLLGDSALYLCASSWIVGSTGELFFGEGSRLTVL.

The rearrangement links TRBV12-3 or TRBV12-4 to TRBJ1-1; D is perhaps TRBD1 (6 bases). The V end was cut by 3 bases, the J end by 4 bases, with 12 bases between. This CDR3 region has 14 residues. The CDR3 region is CASSLGRGVTEAFF. CDR3 bases: TGTGCCAGCAGTTTGGGGAGGGGGGTCACTGAAGCTTTCTTT.